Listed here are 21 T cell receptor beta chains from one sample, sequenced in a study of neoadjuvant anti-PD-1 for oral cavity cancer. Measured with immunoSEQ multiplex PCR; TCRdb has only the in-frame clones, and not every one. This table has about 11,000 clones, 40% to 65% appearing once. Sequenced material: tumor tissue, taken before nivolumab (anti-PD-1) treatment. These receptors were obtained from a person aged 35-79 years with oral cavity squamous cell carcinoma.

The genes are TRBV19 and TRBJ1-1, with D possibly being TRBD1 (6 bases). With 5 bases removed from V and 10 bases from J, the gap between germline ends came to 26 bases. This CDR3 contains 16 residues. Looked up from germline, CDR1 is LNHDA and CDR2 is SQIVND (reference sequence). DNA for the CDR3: TGTGCCAGTAGTCCCCAACCCGGACAGTTCGGCGGGCGAGCTTTCTTT. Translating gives CASSPQPGQFGGRAFF.

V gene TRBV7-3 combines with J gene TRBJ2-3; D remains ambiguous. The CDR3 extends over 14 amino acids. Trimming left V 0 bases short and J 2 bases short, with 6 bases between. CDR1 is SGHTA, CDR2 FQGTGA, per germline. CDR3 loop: CASSLTGFTDTQYF. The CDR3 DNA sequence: TGTGCCAGCAGCTTAACCGGATTCACAGATACGCAGTATTTT.

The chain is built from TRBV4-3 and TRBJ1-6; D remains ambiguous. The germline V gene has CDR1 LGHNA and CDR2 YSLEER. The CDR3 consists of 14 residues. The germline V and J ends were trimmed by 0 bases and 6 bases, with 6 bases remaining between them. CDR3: CASSQEVFNSPLHF. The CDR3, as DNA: TGCGCCAGCAGCCAAGAGGTTTTTAATTCACCCCTCCACTTT.

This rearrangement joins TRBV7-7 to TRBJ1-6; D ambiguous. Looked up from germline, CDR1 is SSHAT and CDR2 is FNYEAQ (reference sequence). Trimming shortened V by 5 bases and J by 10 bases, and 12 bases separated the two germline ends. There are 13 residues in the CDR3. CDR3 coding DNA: TGTGCCAGCAGCGAATTTCAAGGATCACCCCTCCACTTT. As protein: CASSEFQGSPLHF.

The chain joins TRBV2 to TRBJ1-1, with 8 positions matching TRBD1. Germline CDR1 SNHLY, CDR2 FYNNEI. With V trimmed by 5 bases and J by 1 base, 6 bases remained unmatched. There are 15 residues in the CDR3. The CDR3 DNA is TGTGCCAGCAGTCCACCCGGACAGGGGAACACTGAAGCTTTCTTT. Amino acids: CASSPPGQGNTEAFF.

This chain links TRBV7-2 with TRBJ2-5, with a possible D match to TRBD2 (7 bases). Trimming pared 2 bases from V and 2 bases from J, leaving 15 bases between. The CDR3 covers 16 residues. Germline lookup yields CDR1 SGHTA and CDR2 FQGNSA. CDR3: CASSLTTGGPQETQYF. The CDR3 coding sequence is TGTGCCAGCAGCTTAACCACGGGGGGCCCACAAGAGACCCAGTACTTC.

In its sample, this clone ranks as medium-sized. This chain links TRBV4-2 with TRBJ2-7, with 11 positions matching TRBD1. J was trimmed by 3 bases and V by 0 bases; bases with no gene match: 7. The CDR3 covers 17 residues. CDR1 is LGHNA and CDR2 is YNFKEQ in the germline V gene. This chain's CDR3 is CASSQENPGTGGYEQYF. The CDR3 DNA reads TGTGCCAGCAGCCAAGAAAATCCCGGGACAGGGGGCTACGAGCAGTACTTC.

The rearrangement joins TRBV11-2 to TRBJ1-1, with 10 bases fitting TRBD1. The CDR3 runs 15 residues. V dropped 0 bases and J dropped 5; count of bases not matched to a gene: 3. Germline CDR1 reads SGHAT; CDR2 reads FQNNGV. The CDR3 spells CASSLEDRGGTEAFF. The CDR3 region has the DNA TGTGCCAGCAGCTTAGAGGACAGGGGGGGGACTGAAGCTTTCTTT.

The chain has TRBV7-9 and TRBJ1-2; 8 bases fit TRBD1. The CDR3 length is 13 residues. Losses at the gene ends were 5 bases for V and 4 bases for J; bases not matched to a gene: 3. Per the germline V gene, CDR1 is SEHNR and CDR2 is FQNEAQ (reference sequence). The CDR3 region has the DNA TGTGCCAGCAGCCAAACAGGGGGCTATGGCTACACCTTC. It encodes CASSQTGGYGYTF.

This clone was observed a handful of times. CDR3 protein: CASSLLGVGYTF. The CDR3 DNA reads as TGCGCCAGCAGCTTATTGGGGGTTGGCTACACCTTC. This chain joins TRBV5-1 and TRBJ1-2, with D possibly matching TRBD1 (5 bases). Germline CDR1 and CDR2: SGHRS and YFSETQ. Between the trimmed V and J ends, which lost 2 bases and 7 bases, there was a span of 9 bases. The CDR3 has 12 amino acids. Full variable domain (outside the CDR3, taken from reference TRBV5-1 and TRBJ1-2): KAGVTQTPRYLIKTRGQQVTLSCSPISGHRSVSWYQQTPGQGLQFLFEYFSETQRNKGNFPGRFSGRQFSNSRSEMNVSTLELGDSALYLCASSLLGVGYTFGSGTRLTVV.

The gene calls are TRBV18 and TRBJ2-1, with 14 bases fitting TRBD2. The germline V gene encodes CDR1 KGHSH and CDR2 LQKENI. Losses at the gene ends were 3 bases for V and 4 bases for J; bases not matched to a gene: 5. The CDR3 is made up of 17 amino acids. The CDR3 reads CASSPGLAGALYNEQFF. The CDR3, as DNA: TGTGCCAGCTCACCGGGACTAGCGGGGGCCTTATACAATGAGCAGTTCTTC.

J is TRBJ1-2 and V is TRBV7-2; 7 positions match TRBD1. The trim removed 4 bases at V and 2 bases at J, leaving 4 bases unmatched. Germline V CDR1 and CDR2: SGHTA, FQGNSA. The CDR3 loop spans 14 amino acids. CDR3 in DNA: TGTGCCAGCAGCTCCAGGGGGATCAACTATGGCTACACCTTC. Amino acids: CASSSRGINYGYTF. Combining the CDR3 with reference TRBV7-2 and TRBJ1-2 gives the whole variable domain GAGVSQSPSNKVTEKGKDVELRCDPISGHTALYWYRQSLGQGLEFLIYFQGNSAPDKSGLPSDRFSAERTGGSVSTLTIQRTQQEDSAVYLCASSSRGINYGYTFGSGTRLTVV.

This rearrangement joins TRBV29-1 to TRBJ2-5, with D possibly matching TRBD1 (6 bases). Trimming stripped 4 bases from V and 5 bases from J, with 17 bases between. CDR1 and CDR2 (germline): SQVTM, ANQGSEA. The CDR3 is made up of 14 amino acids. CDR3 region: CSVGLNRVGETQYF. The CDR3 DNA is TGCAGCGTTGGGCTTAACAGGGTAGGCGAGACCCAGTACTTC.

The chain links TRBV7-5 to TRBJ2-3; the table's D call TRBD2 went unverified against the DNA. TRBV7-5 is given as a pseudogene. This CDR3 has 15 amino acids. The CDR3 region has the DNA TGTGCCAGCAGCCCCCGGGGGGCCAGCCCAGATACGCAGTATTTT. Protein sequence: CASSPRGASPDTQYF.

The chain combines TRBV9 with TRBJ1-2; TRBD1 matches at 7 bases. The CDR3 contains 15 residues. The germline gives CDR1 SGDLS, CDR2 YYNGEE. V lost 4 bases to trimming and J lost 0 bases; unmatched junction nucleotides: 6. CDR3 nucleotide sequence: TGTGCCAGCAGCTTGGACAGGCTTCCTAACTATGGCTACACCTTC. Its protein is CASSLDRLPNYGYTF.

The chain's CDR3 is CASSLVRSAQYF. The CDR3 coding sequence is TGTGCCAGCAGCTTGGTTCGTAGTGCCCAGTACTTC. The chain joins TRBV5-8 to TRBJ2-5; D call uncertain. The V and J ends lost 0 bases and 9 bases respectively, with 9 bases between them. Germline V CDR1 and CDR2: SGHTS, YDEGEE. This CDR3 region has 12 residues.

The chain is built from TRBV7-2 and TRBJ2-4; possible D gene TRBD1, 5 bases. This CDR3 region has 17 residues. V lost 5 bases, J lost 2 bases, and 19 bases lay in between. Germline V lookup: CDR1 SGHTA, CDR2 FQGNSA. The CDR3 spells CASSLDQGWSTKNIQYF. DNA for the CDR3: TGTGCCAGCAGCCTTGACCAGGGATGGAGTACCAAAAACATTCAGTACTTC. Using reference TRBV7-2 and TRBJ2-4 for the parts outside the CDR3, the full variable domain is GAGVSQSPSNKVTEKGKDVELRCDPISGHTALYWYRQSLGQGLEFLIYFQGNSAPDKSGLPSDRFSAERTGGSVSTLTIQRTQQEDSAVYLCASSLDQGWSTKNIQYFGAGTRLSVL.

The CDR3, as DNA: TGTGCCAGTAAGGGACAGGCTAACTATGGCTACACCTTC. It translates to CASKGQANYGYTF. The chain combines TRBV19 with TRBJ1-2, with 8 bases identical to TRBD1. Per the germline V gene, CDR1 is LNHDA and CDR2 is SQIVND (reference sequence). Trimming cost V 7 bases and J 0 bases; bases outside gene matches: 1. The CDR3 runs to 13 residues.

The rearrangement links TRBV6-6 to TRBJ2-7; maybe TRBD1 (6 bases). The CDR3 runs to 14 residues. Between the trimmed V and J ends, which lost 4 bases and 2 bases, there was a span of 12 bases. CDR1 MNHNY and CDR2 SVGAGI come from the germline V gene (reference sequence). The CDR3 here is CASSSRTVTYEQYF. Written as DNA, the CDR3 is TGTGCCAGCAGTTCCCGGACAGTTACCTACGAGCAGTACTTC.

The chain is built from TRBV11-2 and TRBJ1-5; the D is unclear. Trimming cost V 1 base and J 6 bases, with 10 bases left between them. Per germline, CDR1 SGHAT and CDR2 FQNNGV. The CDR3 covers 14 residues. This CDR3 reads CASSLGRAAQPQHF. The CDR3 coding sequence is TGTGCCAGCAGCTTAGGCCGGGCGGCTCAGCCCCAGCATTTT.

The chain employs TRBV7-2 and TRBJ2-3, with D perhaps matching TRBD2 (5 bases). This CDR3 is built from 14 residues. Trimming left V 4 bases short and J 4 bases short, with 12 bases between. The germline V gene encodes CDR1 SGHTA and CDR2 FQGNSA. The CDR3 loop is CASSSGGYADTQYF. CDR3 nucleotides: TGTGCCAGCAGCTCCGGAGGATATGCAGATACGCAGTATTTT.